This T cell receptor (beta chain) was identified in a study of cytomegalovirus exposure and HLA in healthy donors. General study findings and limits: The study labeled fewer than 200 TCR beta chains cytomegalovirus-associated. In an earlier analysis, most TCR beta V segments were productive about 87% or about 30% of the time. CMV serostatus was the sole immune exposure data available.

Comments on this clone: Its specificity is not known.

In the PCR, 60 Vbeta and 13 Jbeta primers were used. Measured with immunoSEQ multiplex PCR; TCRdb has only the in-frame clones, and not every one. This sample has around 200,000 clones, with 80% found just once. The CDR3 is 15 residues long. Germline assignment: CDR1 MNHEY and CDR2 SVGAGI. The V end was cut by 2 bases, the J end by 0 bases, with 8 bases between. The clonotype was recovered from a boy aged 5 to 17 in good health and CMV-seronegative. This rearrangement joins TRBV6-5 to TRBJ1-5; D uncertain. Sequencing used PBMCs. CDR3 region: CASSYSWASNQPQHF. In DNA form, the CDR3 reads TGTGCCAGCAGTTACAGTTGGGCTAGCAATCAGCCCCAGCATTTT.